The sequence of this T cell receptor (beta chain) was determined in a study of T-cell reconstitution after alpha-beta-depleted transplantation in children. This clonotype was detected a few times. Its antigen is not identified. For TCRbeta, the library was prepared with unique molecular identifiers. TCRdb analysed the PCR reads with MiXCR anew, one entry per CDR3 protein. The sample lists about 340,000 distinct CDR3 sequences; around 15% were seen once. Trimming shortened V by 3 bases and J by 3 bases, and 12 bases separated the two germline ends. The V gene's germline CDR1 is SQVTM and CDR2 ANQGSEA. The CDR3 extends over 13 amino acids. Study findings and constraints: Alpha-beta T cells about two months after transplant reportedly derived from several hundred expanded graft clones.

Sample: PBMCs, mostly from graft donor cells, taken 360 days after TCRalphabeta/CD19-depleted stem cell transplant. The TCR sequence derives from a male patient aged 2-15 years who had a stem cell transplant for acute lymphoblastic leukemia, so the T cells may come from the graft donor. V usage is TRBV29-1 and J usage is TRBJ2-7, with D possibly matching TRBD2 (6 bases). Written as DNA, the CDR3 is TGCAGCGTTGAGCGGGGTACGGGCTACGAGCAGTACTTC. Its protein product is CSVERGTGYEQYF.